The T cell receptor (beta chain) described here comes from a study of T cells in Graves' hyperthyroidism and ophthalmopathy. RNA transcripts yielded amplified TCR beta CDR3 regions. The HTBI primer set served for first-round RT-PCR of the TCR CDR3. TCRdb processed the multiplex PCR reads anew with MiXCR; each CDR3 protein has one entry. The table records more than 500,000 distinct CDR3 sequences, roughly 14% of them present only once. Study findings and constraints: Blood shared most expanded thyroid clonotypes above 0.001.

The CDR3 runs to 13 residues. In germline, CDR1 is SGHTA, CDR2 FQGNSA. V gave up 4 bases and J gave up 10 bases; unmatched junction bases: 7. In this sample, this clonotype turned up a few times. Its antigen is unknown. What was sequenced was blood. The chain has TRBV7-2 and TRBJ2-3; 8 positions match TRBD2. The clonotype comes from a woman aged 40 to 50 with Graves' ophthalmopathy. CDR3 DNA: TGTGCCAGCAGCTCGGGGGGGCTAGTCCCGCAGTATTTT. This translates into CASSSGGLVPQYF.